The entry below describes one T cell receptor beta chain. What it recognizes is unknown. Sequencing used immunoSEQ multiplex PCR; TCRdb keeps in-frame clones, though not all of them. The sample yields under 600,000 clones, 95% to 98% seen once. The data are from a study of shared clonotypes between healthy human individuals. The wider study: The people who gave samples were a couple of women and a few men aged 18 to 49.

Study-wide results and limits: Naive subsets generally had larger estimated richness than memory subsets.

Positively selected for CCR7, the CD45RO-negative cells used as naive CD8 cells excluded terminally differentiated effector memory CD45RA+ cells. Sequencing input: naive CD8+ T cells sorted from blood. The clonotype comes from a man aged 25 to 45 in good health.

The CDR3 region is CASSPGLAGILHNEQFF. As DNA, the CDR3 is TGTGCCAGCAGCCCGGGACTAGCGGGTATTTTACACAATGAGCAGTTCTTC. The J gene is TRBJ2-1, the V gene TRBV11-2; 12 nucleotides align to TRBD2. V lost 5 bases, J lost 5 bases, and 10 bases stayed unmatched. The CDR3 is 17 amino acids. In germline, CDR1 is SGHAT, CDR2 FQNNGV.